The sample holds many counts of the clone carrying this T cell receptor beta chain. As yet, its antigen is unknown. As for time point: patch test 2, 6 weeks after DPC sensitization. This sample's treatment: therapeutic diphenylcyclopropenone sensitization with weekly scalp DPC. Blood was drawn before each patch test was applied. Alopecia patients between 18 and 70 years old and suitable for DPC were used as donors. This sample is part of a study of human T cells and chemical hapten exposure. Whole-study findings and limits: Having alopecia, donors may respond immunologically unlike healthy people.

TCRdb ran MiXCR on the RACE reads and lists one entry per CDR3 protein. Found here are approximately 100,000 distinct CDR3 sequences, 9% to 9.5% of them singletons; the top ten hold about 3%. CDR1 is SNHLY and CDR2 is FYNNEI in the germline V gene. V was trimmed by 5 bases and J by 6 bases, leaving 8 bases between them. This CDR3 comprises 12 residues. This clonotype was obtained from a woman in her 40s with alopecia areata. Some clones in this sample may be carry-over from other donors' samples. The rearrangement joins TRBV2 to TRBJ2-1, with D tentatively TRBD2 (5 bases). Source: whole blood, taken in connection with sensitization to the hapten diphenylcyclopropenone (DPC). Here the CDR3 reads CASSPTSNEQFF. Written as DNA, the CDR3 is TGTGCCAGCAGTCCAACTAGCAATGAGCAGTTCTTC.